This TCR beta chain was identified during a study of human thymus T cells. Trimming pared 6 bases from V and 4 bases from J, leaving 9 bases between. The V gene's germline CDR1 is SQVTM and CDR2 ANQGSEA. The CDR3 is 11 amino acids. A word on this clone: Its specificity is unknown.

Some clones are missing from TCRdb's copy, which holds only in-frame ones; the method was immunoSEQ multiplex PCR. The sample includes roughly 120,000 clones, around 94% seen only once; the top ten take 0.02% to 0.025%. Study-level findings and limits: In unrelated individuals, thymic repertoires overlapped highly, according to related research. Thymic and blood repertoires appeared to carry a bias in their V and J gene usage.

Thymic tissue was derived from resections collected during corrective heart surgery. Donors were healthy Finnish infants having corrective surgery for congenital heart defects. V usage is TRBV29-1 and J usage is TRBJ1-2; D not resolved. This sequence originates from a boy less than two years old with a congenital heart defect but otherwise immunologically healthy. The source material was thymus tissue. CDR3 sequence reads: CSVPPSYGYTF. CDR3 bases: TGCAGCGTCCCGCCCTCCTATGGCTACACCTTC.